This T cell receptor beta chain was captured in a study of blood T cell repertoires in COVID-19. Background on the study: Nucleic acid was either cDNA or gDNA, and it came from T cells, B-cell-depleted T cells, or PBMCs.

Repertoires were generated with immunoSEQ multiplex PCR, while TCRdb's copy carries only in-frame clones and drops some. The table includes about 330,000 clones, over 75% detected once. From germline, CDR1 is MDHEN and CDR2 SYDVKM. The CDR3 is made up of 14 amino acids. V was pared by 2 bases and J by 6 bases, with 14 bases between. Grouping used clinical history reported by participants in a survey and questionnaire. The clonotype was recovered from a woman aged 18 to 35 who had recovered from COVID-19. The sequenced sample was PBMCs or T cells enriched from blood (not recorded which). The chain carries TRBV28 and TRBJ2-7; D remains unclear. CDR3 in DNA: TGTGCCAGCAGTTTAGGGCCCCCCAGAAGCGAGCAGTACTTC. Encoded protein: CASSLGPPRSEQYF.